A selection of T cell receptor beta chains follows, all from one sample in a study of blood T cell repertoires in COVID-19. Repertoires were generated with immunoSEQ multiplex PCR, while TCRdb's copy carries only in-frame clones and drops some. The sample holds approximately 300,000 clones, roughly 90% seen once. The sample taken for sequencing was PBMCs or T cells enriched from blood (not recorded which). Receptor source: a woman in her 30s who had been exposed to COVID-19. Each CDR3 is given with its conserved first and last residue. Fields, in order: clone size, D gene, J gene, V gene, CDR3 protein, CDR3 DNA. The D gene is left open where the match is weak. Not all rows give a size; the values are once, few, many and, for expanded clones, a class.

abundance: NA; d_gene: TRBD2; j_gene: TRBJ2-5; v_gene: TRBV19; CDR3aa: CASSTTSGGTGETQYF; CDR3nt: TGTGCCAGTAGTACAACTAGCGGGGGGACCGGGGAGACCCAGTACTTC
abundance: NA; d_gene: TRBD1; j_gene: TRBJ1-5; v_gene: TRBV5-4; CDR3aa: CASSRDRGPGQPQHF; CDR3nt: TGTGCCAGCAGCCGGGACAGGGGGCCAGGTCAGCCCCAGCATTTT
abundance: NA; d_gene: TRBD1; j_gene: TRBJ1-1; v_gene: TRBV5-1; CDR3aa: CASSLGDRATEAFF; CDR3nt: TGCGCCAGCAGCTTGGGGGACAGGGCCACTGAAGCTTTCTTT
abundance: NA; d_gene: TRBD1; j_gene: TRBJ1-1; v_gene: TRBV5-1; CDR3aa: CASSLNVGTVNTEAFF; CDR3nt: TGCGCCAGCAGCTTGAATGTTGGGACAGTGAACACTGAAGCTTTCTTT
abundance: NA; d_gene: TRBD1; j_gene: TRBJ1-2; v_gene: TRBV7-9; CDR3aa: CASSPTGDQYGYTF; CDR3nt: TGTGCCAGCAGCCCGACAGGGGATCAGTATGGCTACACCTTC
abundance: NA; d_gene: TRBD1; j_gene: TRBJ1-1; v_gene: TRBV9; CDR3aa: CASRKAGTGGEAFF; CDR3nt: TGTGCCAGCAGGAAAGCCGGGACAGGGGGCGAAGCTTTCTTT
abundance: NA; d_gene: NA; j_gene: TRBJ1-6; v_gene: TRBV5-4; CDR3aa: CASSLDRAAPLHF; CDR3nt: TGTGCCAGCAGCTTGGACAGGGCGGCACCCCTCCACTTT
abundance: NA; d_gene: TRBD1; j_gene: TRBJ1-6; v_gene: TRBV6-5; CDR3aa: CASRGTVRSSPLHF; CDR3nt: TGTGCCAGCAGAGGGACAGTGAGAAGTTCACCCCTCCACTTT
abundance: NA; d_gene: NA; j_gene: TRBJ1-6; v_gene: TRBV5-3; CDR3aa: CARSLDPDSPYNSPLHF; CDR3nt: TGTGCCAGAAGCTTGGACCCGGACAGTCCCTATAATTCACCCCTCCACTTT
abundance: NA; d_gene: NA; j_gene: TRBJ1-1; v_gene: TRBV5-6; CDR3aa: CASSADRNTEAFF; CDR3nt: TGTGCCAGCAGCGCGGACAGGAACACTGAAGCTTTCTTT
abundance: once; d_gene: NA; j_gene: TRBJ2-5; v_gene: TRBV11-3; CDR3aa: CASSAGSQRETQYF; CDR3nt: TGTGCCAGCAGCGCCGGGTCTCAGAGGGAGACCCAGTACTTC
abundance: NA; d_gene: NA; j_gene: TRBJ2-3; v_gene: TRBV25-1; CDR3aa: CASMRIKGGSRGTDTQYF; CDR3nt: TGTGCCAGCATGCGCATAAAAGGGGGTAGTAGAGGCACAGATACGCAGTATTTT
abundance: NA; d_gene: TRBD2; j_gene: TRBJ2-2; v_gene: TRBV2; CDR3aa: CASSDPWTSGGGELFF; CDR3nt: TGTGCCAGCAGTGACCCCTGGACTAGCGGGGGAGGGGAGCTGTTTTTT
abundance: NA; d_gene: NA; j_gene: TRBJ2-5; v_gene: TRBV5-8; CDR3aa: CASTMVGEETQYF; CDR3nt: TGTGCCAGCACCATGGTGGGAGAAGAGACCCAGTACTTC
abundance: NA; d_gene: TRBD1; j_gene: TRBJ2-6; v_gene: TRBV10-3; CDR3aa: CAHSGTGGSGANVLTF; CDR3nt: TGTGCCCATAGCGGGACAGGGGGATCTGGGGCCAACGTCCTGACTTTC
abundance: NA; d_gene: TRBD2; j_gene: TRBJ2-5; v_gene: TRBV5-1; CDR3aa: CASSPTHTSGETQYF; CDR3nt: TGCGCCAGCAGCCCCACCCACACTAGCGGAGAGACCCAGTACTTC
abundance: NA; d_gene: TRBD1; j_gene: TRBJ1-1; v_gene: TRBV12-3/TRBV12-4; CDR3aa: CASSLDRGGEAFF; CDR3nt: TGTGCCAGCAGTCTTGACAGGGGCGGTGAAGCTTTCTTT
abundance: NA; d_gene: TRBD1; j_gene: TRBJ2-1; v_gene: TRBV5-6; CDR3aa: CASSQQGTGPPLFF; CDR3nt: TGTGCCAGCAGTCAACAAGGGACAGGGCCTCCTCTGTTCTTC
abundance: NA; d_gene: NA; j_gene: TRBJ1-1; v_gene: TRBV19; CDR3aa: CASSIDQYWSEAFF; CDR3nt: TGTGCCAGTAGTATAGATCAATACTGGTCTGAAGCTTTCTTT
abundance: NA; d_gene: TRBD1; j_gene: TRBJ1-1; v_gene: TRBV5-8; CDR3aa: CALKGALGEAFF; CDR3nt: TGTGCTCTAAAGGGGGCGCTGGGCGAAGCTTTCTTT
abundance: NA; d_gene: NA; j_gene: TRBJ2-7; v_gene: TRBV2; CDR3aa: CASSGRQHSYEQYF; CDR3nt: TGTGCCAGCAGTGGAAGACAGCACTCCTACGAGCAGTACTTC
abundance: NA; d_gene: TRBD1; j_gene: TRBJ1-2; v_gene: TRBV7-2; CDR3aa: CASSLDRGRGYTF; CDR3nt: TGTGCCAGCAGCTTAGACAGGGGAAGGGGCTACACCTTC
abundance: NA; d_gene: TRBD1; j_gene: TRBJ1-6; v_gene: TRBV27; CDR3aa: CASSFSGQGEISTYNSPLHF; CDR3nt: TGTGCCAGCAGTTTTTCGGGACAGGGGGAAATTTCTACTTATAATTCACCCCTCCACTTT
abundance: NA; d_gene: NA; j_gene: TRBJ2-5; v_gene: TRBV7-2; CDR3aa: CASSYLDWTETQYF; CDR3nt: TGTGCCAGCAGCTACCTGGACTGGACAGAGACCCAGTACTTC
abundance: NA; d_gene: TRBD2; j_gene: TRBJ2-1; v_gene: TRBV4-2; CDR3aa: CASSLSGGVNEQFF; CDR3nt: TGTGCCAGCAGCCTTAGCGGGGGGGTCAATGAGCAGTTCTTC
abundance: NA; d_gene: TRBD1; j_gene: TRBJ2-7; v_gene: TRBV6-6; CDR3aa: CASRATRDSVSYEQYF; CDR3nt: TGTGCCAGCAGGGCCACACGGGACAGTGTCTCCTACGAGCAGTACTTC
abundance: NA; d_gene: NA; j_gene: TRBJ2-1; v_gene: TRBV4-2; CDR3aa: CASSQVGRDNEQFF; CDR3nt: TGTGCCAGCAGCCAAGTTGGGCGGGATAATGAGCAGTTCTTC
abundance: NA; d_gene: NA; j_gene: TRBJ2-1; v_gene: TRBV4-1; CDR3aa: CASSPSHSRTYNEQFF; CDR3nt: TGCGCCAGCAGTCCTTCACATTCTAGAACCTACAATGAGCAGTTCTTC
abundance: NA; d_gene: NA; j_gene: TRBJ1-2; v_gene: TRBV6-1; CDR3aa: CASSEGTGLRYGYTF; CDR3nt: TGTGCCAGCAGTGAAGGTACAGGGCTCCGCTATGGCTACACCTTC
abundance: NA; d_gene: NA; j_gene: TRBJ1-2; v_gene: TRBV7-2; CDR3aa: CASSLIGVNGYTF; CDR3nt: TGTGCCAGCAGCTTAATCGGGGTCAATGGCTACACCTTC
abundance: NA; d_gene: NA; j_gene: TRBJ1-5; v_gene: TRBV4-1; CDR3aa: CASSQEGSSFNQPQHF; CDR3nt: TGCGCCAGCAGCCAAGAGGGCAGCAGCTTTAATCAGCCCCAGCATTTT
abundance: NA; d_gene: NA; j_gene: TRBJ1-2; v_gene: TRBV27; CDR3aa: CASSVGQGPDYGYTF; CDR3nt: TGTGCCAGCAGTGTTGGGCAGGGGCCCGACTATGGCTACACCTTC
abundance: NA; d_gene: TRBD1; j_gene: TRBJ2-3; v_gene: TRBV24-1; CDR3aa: CATSDSGGAADTQYF; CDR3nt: TGTGCCACCAGTGACTCAGGGGGCGCGGCAGATACGCAGTATTTT
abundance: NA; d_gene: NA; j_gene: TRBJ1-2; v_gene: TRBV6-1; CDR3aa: CASSEGSLGDGYTF; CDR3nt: TGTGCCAGCAGTGAAGGTTCATTAGGGGATGGCTACACCTTC
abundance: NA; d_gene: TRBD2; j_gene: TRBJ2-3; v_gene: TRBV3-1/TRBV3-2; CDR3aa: CASSQVGLAADTQYF; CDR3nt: TGTGCCAGCAGCCAAGTGGGACTAGCGGCAGATACGCAGTATTTT
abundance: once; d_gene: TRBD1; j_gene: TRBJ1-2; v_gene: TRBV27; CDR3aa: CASSPGQGRNYGYTF; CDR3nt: TGTGCCAGCAGCCCGGGACAGGGCCGGAACTATGGCTACACCTTC
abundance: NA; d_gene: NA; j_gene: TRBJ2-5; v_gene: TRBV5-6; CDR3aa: CASSLYAVGAEETQYF; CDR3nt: TGTGCCAGCAGCCTCTACGCTGTTGGGGCTGAAGAGACCCAGTACTTC
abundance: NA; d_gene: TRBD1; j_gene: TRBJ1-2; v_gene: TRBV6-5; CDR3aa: CASSPGQVYGYTF; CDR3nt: TGTGCCAGCAGCCCGGGACAGGTCTATGGCTACACCTTC
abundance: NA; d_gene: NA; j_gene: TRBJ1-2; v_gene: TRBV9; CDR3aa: CASSEYRDGYGYTF; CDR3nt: TGTGCCAGCAGCGAATACAGGGATGGCTATGGCTACACCTTC
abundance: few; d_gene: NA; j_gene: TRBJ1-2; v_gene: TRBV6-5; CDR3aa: CASKYPGSSYGYTF; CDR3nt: TGTGCCAGCAAGTACCCAGGGTCTAGCTATGGCTACACCTTC
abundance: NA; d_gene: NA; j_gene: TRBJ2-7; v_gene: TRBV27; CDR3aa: CASSFRGANEQYF; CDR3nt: TGTGCCAGCAGTTTTAGGGGCGCCAACGAGCAGTACTTC
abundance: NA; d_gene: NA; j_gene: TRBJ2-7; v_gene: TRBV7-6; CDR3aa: CASSSLEDSYEQYF; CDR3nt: TGTGCCAGCAGCTCCCTGGAGGACTCCTACGAGCAGTACTTC
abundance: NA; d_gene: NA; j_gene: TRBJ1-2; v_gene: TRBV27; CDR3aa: CASSFAGRSSEGYTF; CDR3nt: TGTGCCAGCAGTTTCGCGGGCAGGAGTTCGGAGGGCTACACCTTC
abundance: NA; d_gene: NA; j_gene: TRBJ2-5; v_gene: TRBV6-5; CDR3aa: CASSYSYRKETQYF; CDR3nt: TGTGCCAGCAGTTACTCTTACAGGAAAGAGACCCAGTACTTC
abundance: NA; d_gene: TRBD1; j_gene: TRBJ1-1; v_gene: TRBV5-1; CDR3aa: CASSLARQGALMNTEAFF; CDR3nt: TGCGCCAGCAGCTTGGCCCGACAGGGGGCCCTCATGAACACTGAAGCTTTCTTT
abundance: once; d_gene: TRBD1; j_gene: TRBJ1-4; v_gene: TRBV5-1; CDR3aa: CASSSGQGFEKLFF; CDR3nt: TGCGCCAGCAGCTCTGGACAGGGGTTTGAAAAACTGTTTTTT
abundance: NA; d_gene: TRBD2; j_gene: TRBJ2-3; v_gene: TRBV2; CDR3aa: CASSVRRGSTDTQYF; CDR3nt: TGTGCCAGCAGTGTTCGGCGGGGGAGCACAGATACGCAGTATTTT
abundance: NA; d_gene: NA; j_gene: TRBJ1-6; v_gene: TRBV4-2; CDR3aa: CASSDRGDSPLHF; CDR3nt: TGTGCCAGCAGCGACCGGGGGGATTCACCCCTCCACTTT
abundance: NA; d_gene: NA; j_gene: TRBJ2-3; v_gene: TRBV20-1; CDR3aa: CSLSSVYTQYF; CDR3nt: TGCAGTCTAAGCTCTGTGTATACGCAGTATTTT
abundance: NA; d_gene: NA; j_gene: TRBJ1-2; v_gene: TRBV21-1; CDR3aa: CASRRARATYGYTF; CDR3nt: TGTGCCAGCAGGAGGGCCCGGGCAACCTATGGCTACACCTTC
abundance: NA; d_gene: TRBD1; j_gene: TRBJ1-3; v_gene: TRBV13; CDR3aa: CASSLTGALGNTIYF; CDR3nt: TGTGCCAGCAGCTTAACAGGGGCGCTTGGAAACACCATATATTTT
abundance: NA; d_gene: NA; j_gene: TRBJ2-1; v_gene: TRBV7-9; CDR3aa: CASTLNLLDGEQFF; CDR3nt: TGTGCCAGCACCCTAAATCTACTAGACGGTGAGCAGTTCTTC
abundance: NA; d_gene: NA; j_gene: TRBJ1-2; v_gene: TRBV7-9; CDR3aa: CASSFGEANGYTF; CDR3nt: TGTGCCAGCAGCTTCGGTGAAGCGAATGGCTACACCTTC
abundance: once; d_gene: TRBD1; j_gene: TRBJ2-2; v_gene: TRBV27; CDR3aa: CASSLKGAGTGELFF; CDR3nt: TGTGCCAGCAGTTTAAAGGGGGCAGGTACCGGGGAGCTGTTTTTT
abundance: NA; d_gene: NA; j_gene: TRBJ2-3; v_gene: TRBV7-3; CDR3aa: CASSRGWTGKDTQYF; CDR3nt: TGTGCCAGCAGCCGTGGGTGGACGGGGAAGGATACGCAGTATTTT
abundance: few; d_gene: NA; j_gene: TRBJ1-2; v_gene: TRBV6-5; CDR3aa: CASSYRAPGDGYTF; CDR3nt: TGTGCCAGCAGTTACCGGGCCCCGGGGGATGGCTACACCTTC
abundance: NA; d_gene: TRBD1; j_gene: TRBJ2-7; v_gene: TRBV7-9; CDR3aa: CASSSVLQGAEQYF; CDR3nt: TGTGCCAGCAGCTCAGTATTACAGGGGGCCGAGCAGTACTTC